One sample yielded the 5 T cell receptor beta chains listed below, sequenced in a study of blood T cell repertoires in COVID-19. Using immunoSEQ multiplex PCR, the repertoire was profiled, and TCRdb retains in-frame clones only, with some absent. The data contain hundreds of thousands of clones, 70% to 90% of them singletons. Sequencing input: peripheral blood. The receptors come from a woman in her twenties or thirties with COVID-19, enrolled during active disease.

The chain links TRBV11-1 to TRBJ1-2; 7 bases are shared with TRBD1. Germline CDR1 and CDR2: SGHAT and FQDESV (reference sequence). The CDR3 has 15 residues. Trimming took 5 bases from V and 7 from J; bases not matched to a gene: 13. The CDR3 region is CASSLKKQGSGGYTF. CDR3 in DNA: TGTGCCAGCAGCCTTAAGAAACAGGGGAGCGGTGGCTACACCTTC.

The chain joins TRBV5-5 to TRBJ2-1, with TRBD1 as a possible D gene (5 bases). CDR1 is SGHKS and CDR2 is YYEKEE in the germline V gene (reference sequence). This CDR3 region has 15 residues. V gave up 1 base and J gave up 0 bases, with 8 bases separating them. In DNA, the CDR3 is TGTGCCAGCAGCTTGAGACAGAACTCCTACAATGAGCAGTTCTTC. Translated: CASSLRQNSYNEQFF.

The chain couples TRBV24-1 to TRBJ1-1; D perhaps matches TRBD1 (6 bases). The V end was cut by 7 bases, the J end by 3 bases, with 20 bases between. The CDR3 covers 16 residues. The germline V gene has CDR1 KGHDR and CDR2 SFDVKD. The CDR3 loop reads CATRNPGQGGHTEAFF. CDR3 sequence (DNA): TGTGCCACCAGGAACCCGGGACAAGGTGGCCACACTGAAGCTTTCTTT.

This chain joins TRBV19 and TRBJ2-1; 9 nucleotides agree with TRBD2. The CDR3 totals 19 residues. Trimming took 7 bases from V and 0 from J; bases not matched to a gene: 16. Germline V lookup: CDR1 LNHDA, CDR2 SQIVND (reference sequence). CDR3 in amino acids: CASKKWEGNSGSSYNEQFF. The DNA for the CDR3 is TGTGCCAGTAAAAAATGGGAGGGGAATAGCGGGAGCTCCTACAATGAGCAGTTCTTC.

The chain recombines TRBV6-5 with TRBJ2-7; 7 nucleotides match TRBD1. CDR3 size: 15 residues. Germline CDR1 and CDR2: MNHEY and SVGAGI. The J segment lost 5 bases and the V segment lost 5 bases, leaving 12 bases of the junction unmatched. The CDR3 sequence: CASSPRTGHRDEQYV. CDR3 nucleotides: TGTGCCAGCAGTCCGCGGACAGGACATCGCGACGAGCAGTACGTC.